This T cell receptor beta chain was retrieved from a study of T cell responses to AZD1222 COVID-19 vaccine. V lost 6 bases and J lost 4; bases outside the gene matches: 7. This CDR3 is 15 amino acids long. The germline V gene encodes CDR1 MNHEY and CDR2 SVGAGI. TCRdb's table, derived via immunoSEQ multiplex PCR, lists solely in-frame clones and lacks some. Counted here are about 56,000 clones, roughly 85% occurring once; the ten biggest clones make up about 15%. This clone was seen more than once but under ten times. V gene TRBV6-5 combines with J gene TRBJ2-2; 8 bases are shared with TRBD1. This clonotype was obtained from an adult in good health. The material sequenced was peripheral blood, taken on day 0 of AZD1222 vaccination. The CDR3 reads CASRTQGARTGELFF. Written as DNA, the CDR3 is TGTGCCAGCAGGACGCAGGGGGCGCGCACCGGGGAGCTGTTTTTT.